The T cell receptor beta chain described here comes from a study of blood T cell repertoires in COVID-19. The V gene's germline CDR1 is KGHSH and CDR2 LQKENI. The ends were cut back, 6 bases at V and 5 bases at J, with 13 bases in the middle. The CDR3 sequence is 14 residues long. The repertoire was sequenced with immunoSEQ multiplex PCR; TCRdb's copy has only in-frame clones and lacks some. This sample has roughly 80,000 clones, with around 81% found just once. The sequence was collected from a human donor in a cohort sampled during active COVID-19. This rearrangement joins TRBV18 to TRBJ1-4, with D unclear. The source material was peripheral blood. CDR3 nucleotide sequence: TGTGCCAGCTCGCGGGCCCCTGGGAATGAAAAACTGTTTTTT. It specifies CASSRAPGNEKLFF.